Listed below are T cell receptor beta chains from one sample, sequenced in a study of STAT5B mutations in CD4+ large granular lymphocyte leukemia. The table came from immunoSEQ multiplex PCR; TCRdb's copy has only in-frame clones and leaves some out. In the table there are tens of thousands of clones, 70% to 90% of which are singletons. The specimen was CD4+ T cells from blood buffy coats. The receptors were gathered from a human donor in good health. Each CDR3 is given with its conserved first and last residue. A D gene is named only where the DNA matches it firmly. Some rows have no size entry. The others give once, few or many, or a class for an expanded clone.

DNA: TGCGCCAGCAGCTTGGCTAACGGCCGGGGTCTGGGCGGCTACACCTTC; CDR3: CASSLANGRGLGGYTF; size: once; V: TRBV5-1; J: TRBJ1-2; D: -
DNA: TGTGCCAGCAGCTATATAGCGGGAGTCGACAATGAGCAGTTCTTC; CDR3: CASSYIAGVDNEQFF; size: -; V: TRBV9; J: TRBJ2-1; D: TRBD2
DNA: TGTGCCAGCAGCGAGGGACAGGGGAAGGAGACCCAGTACTTC; CDR3: CASSEGQGKETQYF; size: -; V: TRBV7-8; J: TRBJ2-5; D: TRBD1
DNA: TGCGCCAGCAGTGGGGCAGGGGCCTCCTACGAGCAGTACTTC; CDR3: CASSGAGASYEQYF; size: -; V: TRBV10-2; J: TRBJ2-7; D: -
DNA: TGTGCCAGCAGTACCGTTTACTCACCCCTCCACTTT; CDR3: CASSTVYSPLHF; size: -; V: TRBV28; J: TRBJ1-6; D: -
DNA: TGTGCCAGCAACCAGAGACAGTCCTCGGGGGAGCAGTACTTC; CDR3: CASNQRQSSGEQYF; size: once; V: TRBV5-6; J: TRBJ2-7; D: -
DNA: TGTGCCAGCAGTGAATATTTCCAGGGGGGATCCTACGAGCAGTACTTC; CDR3: CASSEYFQGGSYEQYF; size: -; V: TRBV25-1; J: TRBJ2-7; D: -
DNA: TGTGCCGGAGAAGACAGGGGGCATAGGGGTGGCTACACCTTC; CDR3: CAGEDRGHRGGYTF; size: -; V: TRBV19; J: TRBJ1-2; D: TRBD1
DNA: TGTGCCAGTAGTCCAGTACGGAGCGGCCAGACCTACGAGCAGTACTTC; CDR3: CASSPVRSGQTYEQYF; size: -; V: TRBV19; J: TRBJ2-7; D: -
DNA: TGTGCCAGCAGTGAAGCAGCAGGGGGTACCTATGGCTACACCTTC; CDR3: CASSEAAGGTYGYTF; size: -; V: TRBV6-1; J: TRBJ1-2; D: TRBD1
DNA: TGTGCCAGCAGCTCCAGAACAGGGGGCACTGAAGCTTTCTTT; CDR3: CASSSRTGGTEAFF; size: -; V: TRBV11-1; J: TRBJ1-1; D: TRBD1
DNA: TGCAGCGTTGGCGGGACAGGGAACCTAGCCAAAAACATTCAGTACTTC; CDR3: CSVGGTGNLAKNIQYF; size: -; V: TRBV29-1; J: TRBJ2-4; D: TRBD1
DNA: TGTGCCAGCAGCCGGACGACAGGGGAGGCTGAGGGCTACACCTTC; CDR3: CASSRTTGEAEGYTF; size: -; V: TRBV4-2; J: TRBJ1-2; D: TRBD1
DNA: TGTGCCAGCAGTACGGAGACCGAGCAGTTCTTC; CDR3: CASSTETEQFF; size: -; V: TRBV27; J: TRBJ2-1; D: -
DNA: TGTGCCAGCAGCTCGTTAGCGGGAGACACAGATACGCAGTATTTT; CDR3: CASSSLAGDTDTQYF; size: once; V: TRBV7-2; J: TRBJ2-3; D: TRBD2
DNA: TGTGCCACCAGCAGCGGGGGTCTCATGAACACTGAAGCTTTCTTT; CDR3: CATSSGGLMNTEAFF; size: -; V: TRBV15; J: TRBJ1-1; D: -
DNA: TGTGCCTGGAGTAGGCAGGAGGCTACTGAAGCTTTCTTT; CDR3: CAWSRQEATEAFF; size: -; V: TRBV30; J: TRBJ1-1; D: -
DNA: TGTGCCAGTAGTATTTCCGGGACAGGGGCGATTTATGGCTACACCTTC; CDR3: CASSISGTGAIYGYTF; size: -; V: TRBV19; J: TRBJ1-2; D: TRBD1
DNA: TGTGCCAGCACGGGTTTTCAAGCTAACTATGGCTACACCTTC; CDR3: CASTGFQANYGYTF; size: -; V: TRBV19; J: TRBJ1-2; D: -
DNA: TGTGCCAGCAGCTTAAACCCCCCCGGGGCCACAGATACGCAGTATTTT; CDR3: CASSLNPPGATDTQYF; size: -; V: TRBV7-3; J: TRBJ2-3; D: -
DNA: TGTGCCAGCAGCTTACAGGGCTCGAACTATGGCTACACCTTC; CDR3: CASSLQGSNYGYTF; size: -; V: TRBV9; J: TRBJ1-2; D: -
DNA: TGTGCCTGGAGTGTGACAGGTTTAGGGGAGCAGTACTTC; CDR3: CAWSVTGLGEQYF; size: -; V: TRBV30; J: TRBJ2-7; D: -
DNA: TGCGCCAGCAGCCTTTTACAGGGAGACGGCGCTTTCTTT; CDR3: CASSLLQGDGAFF; size: once; V: TRBV5-1; J: TRBJ1-1; D: -
DNA: TGTGCCAGCAGCCCACAGACAACACAGGGCGCCGAGCAGTACTTC; CDR3: CASSPQTTQGAEQYF; size: -; V: TRBV7-2; J: TRBJ2-7; D: -
DNA: TGTGCCATCAGTGAGGCAGCGGGAACGAACACCGGGGAGCTGTTTTTT; CDR3: CAISEAAGTNTGELFF; size: once; V: TRBV10-3; J: TRBJ2-2; D: TRBD2
DNA: TGCGCCAGCAGTCAATGGGGGGGACAGGGGGTTATCACTAATGAAAAACTGTTTTTT; CDR3: CASSQWGGQGVITNEKLFF; size: -; V: TRBV23-1; J: TRBJ1-4; D: TRBD1
DNA: TGTGCCAGCAGAAGAGATCCCGGACAGGGGGACACTGAAGCTTTCTTT; CDR3: CASRRDPGQGDTEAFF; size: -; V: TRBV7-8; J: TRBJ1-1; D: TRBD1
DNA: TGCGCCAGCACGGGACAGCCCACGGATTGGGAAAAACTGTTTTTT; CDR3: CASTGQPTDWEKLFF; size: -; V: TRBV10-1; J: TRBJ1-4; D: TRBD1
DNA: TGTGCCAGCAGGGAAAACTCTGGAAACACCATATATTTT; CDR3: CASRENSGNTIYF; size: few; V: TRBV2; J: TRBJ1-3; D: -
DNA: TGTGCCAGCAGTGAATATATTCGGGGTTCCAATGAGCAGTTCTTC; CDR3: CASSEYIRGSNEQFF; size: -; V: TRBV25-1; J: TRBJ2-1; D: -
DNA: TGTGCCAGCAGCCCTCGGCACCCAGGACAGGGGGATAATGGCTACACCTTC; CDR3: CASSPRHPGQGDNGYTF; size: -; V: TRBV7-2; J: TRBJ1-2; D: TRBD1
DNA: TGTGCCAGCAGTTACTTGGGGGTGGCAACCACTGAAGCTTTCTTT; CDR3: CASSYLGVATTEAFF; size: -; V: TRBV6-5; J: TRBJ1-1; D: -
DNA: TGTGCCAGCAGCCAGCACAGGGAAACTGAAGCTTTCTTT; CDR3: CASSQHRETEAFF; size: -; V: TRBV14; J: TRBJ1-1; D: -
DNA: TGTGCCAGTGCACTAGCGGGAACGGATACGCAGTATTTT; CDR3: CASALAGTDTQYF; size: -; V: TRBV19; J: TRBJ2-3; D: TRBD2
DNA: TGTGCCTGGAGTCTAGGGGTGAAGAAGCCCCAGCATTTT; CDR3: CAWSLGVKKPQHF; size: few; V: TRBV30; J: TRBJ1-5; D: -
DNA: TGTGCCATCAGTGACGGGGGGGGCTACGAGCAGTACTTC; CDR3: CAISDGGGYEQYF; size: -; V: TRBV10-3; J: TRBJ2-7; D: TRBD2
DNA: TGTGCCAGCAGCCCGGGGGGGGGCGAGCCCCAGCATTTT; CDR3: CASSPGGGEPQHF; size: -; V: TRBV11-1; J: TRBJ1-5; D: -
DNA: TGTGCCAGCAGCTCAAGACAGGGCGATTTGGCTAATGAAAAACTGTTTTTT; CDR3: CASSSRQGDLANEKLFF; size: -; V: TRBV5-8; J: TRBJ1-4; D: TRBD1
DNA: TGCGCCAGCAGCCAAGTTGGGGAGTACGAGCAGTACTTC; CDR3: CASSQVGEYEQYF; size: -; V: TRBV4-1; J: TRBJ2-7; D: -
DNA: TGTGCCACACTGGGATCCCGACAGGGTAGTAACTATGGCTACACCTTC; CDR3: CATLGSRQGSNYGYTF; size: -; V: TRBV28; J: TRBJ1-2; D: TRBD1
DNA: TGTGCCAGCAGCTTATATGCCACCGGGGAGCTGTTTTTT; CDR3: CASSLYATGELFF; size: -; V: TRBV7-3; J: TRBJ2-2; D: -
DNA: TGTGCCAGCAGCTTGTCAGGGGGCGCTGGGGCCAACGTCCTGACTTTC; CDR3: CASSLSGGAGANVLTF; size: -; V: TRBV11-3; J: TRBJ2-6; D: TRBD1
DNA: TGTGCCAGCAGTCTTAGTGGTCGGAACCCGGGTGAGCAGTACTTC; CDR3: CASSLSGRNPGEQYF; size: -; V: TRBV5-6; J: TRBJ2-7; D: -
DNA: TGTGCCAGCAGCCCCAGGGGTCCCGGCGGCACCATATATTTT; CDR3: CASSPRGPGGTIYF; size: -; V: TRBV5-6; J: TRBJ1-3; D: -
DNA: TGTGCCATCAGTGGTGGAGAATCCCAAGAGACCCAGTACTTC; CDR3: CAISGGESQETQYF; size: -; V: TRBV10-3; J: TRBJ2-5; D: -
DNA: TGTGCCAGCAGCCAAGACTACCAGTGGGGGGGCTACACCTTC; CDR3: CASSQDYQWGGYTF; size: once; V: TRBV14; J: TRBJ1-2; D: -
DNA: TGTGCCTCCAATTCTAGGCCCAGCACGAACTATGGCTACACCTTC; CDR3: CASNSRPSTNYGYTF; size: -; V: TRBV10-3; J: TRBJ1-2; D: -
DNA: TGTGCCAGCAGCGTACTAGGACAGGACTACGGAGGCTACACCTTC; CDR3: CASSVLGQDYGGYTF; size: -; V: TRBV9; J: TRBJ1-2; D: TRBD1
DNA: TGTGCCAGCAGTTTCGGGCAGGGACCGGCCCTACTGTTTTTT; CDR3: CASSFGQGPALLFF; size: -; V: TRBV28; J: TRBJ1-4; D: -
DNA: TGTGCCAGCAGGGGGGGCGACATCTCTGGAAACACCATATATTTT; CDR3: CASRGGDISGNTIYF; size: -; V: TRBV28; J: TRBJ1-3; D: -
DNA: TGTGCCAGCAGCCCTAGGGACTACAATCAGCCCCAGCATTTT; CDR3: CASSPRDYNQPQHF; size: -; V: TRBV6-5; J: TRBJ1-5; D: -
DNA: TGTGCCAGCTCACCCCGGGACCTCTATAATTCACCCCTCCACTTT; CDR3: CASSPRDLYNSPLHF; size: -; V: TRBV18; J: TRBJ1-6; D: -
DNA: TGTGCCAGCAGTTTCTACAGGGACATGAACACTGAAGCTTTCTTT; CDR3: CASSFYRDMNTEAFF; size: -; V: TRBV27; J: TRBJ1-1; D: -
DNA: TGTGCCAGCAGCCAAACGACAGCGGCAGAAAAACTGTTTTTT; CDR3: CASSQTTAAEKLFF; size: -; V: TRBV7-9; J: TRBJ1-4; D: -
DNA: TGTGCCAGCAGTTTAAGAAGGGAAAAACTGTTTTTT; CDR3: CASSLRREKLFF; size: -; V: TRBV28; J: TRBJ1-4; D: -
DNA: TGTGCCAGCAGCCCCGACCGGACAGGGGTGGGCTACACCTTC; CDR3: CASSPDRTGVGYTF; size: -; V: TRBV5-4; J: TRBJ1-2; D: TRBD1
DNA: TGTGCCAGCAGTTACCGCGGGGCCACAGATACGCAGTATTTT; CDR3: CASSYRGATDTQYF; size: -; V: TRBV27; J: TRBJ2-3; D: -
DNA: TGTGCCAGCAGCTTGGGGACTAGCGGGAGTGCAGAGACCCAGTACTTC; CDR3: CASSLGTSGSAETQYF; size: -; V: TRBV7-6; J: TRBJ2-5; D: TRBD2
DNA: TGTGCCAGCAGAAGTGACAGGGGGGATTATAGCAATCAGCCCCAGCATTTT; CDR3: CASRSDRGDYSNQPQHF; size: -; V: TRBV28; J: TRBJ1-5; D: TRBD1